Below are 15 T cell receptor beta chains sequenced from a single sample in a study of cytomegalovirus exposure and HLA in healthy donors. Using immunoSEQ multiplex PCR, the repertoire was profiled, and TCRdb retains in-frame clones only, with some absent. The sample records approximately 76,000 clones, 94% being singletons. Source material: PBMCs. The receptor source for this set is a woman aged 18 to 35 in good health and CMV-seropositive.

The chain couples TRBV25-1 to TRBJ2-7; D may be TRBD1 (6 bases). The CDR3 totals 15 residues. Germline-derived CDR1 and CDR2 are MGHDK and SYGVNS. V gave up 3 bases and J gave up 3 bases, with 15 bases separating them. In DNA, the CDR3 is TGTGCCAGCAGTGATCTATGGGACAACAACTACGAGCAGTACTTC. As protein: CASSDLWDNNYEQYF.

This clone was counted between two and nine times. The J gene is TRBJ1-5, the V gene TRBV4-2, with D uncertain. The germline CDR1 and CDR2 sequences are LGHNA and YNFKEQ. There are 16 residues in the CDR3. Trimming removed 0 bases at V and 3 bases at J, with 12 bases between. The CDR3 protein is CASSQDRTVLNQPQHF. CDR3 DNA sequence: TGTGCCAGCAGCCAAGATCGCACGGTTCTCAATCAGCCCCAGCATTTT.

This rearrangement joins TRBV28 to TRBJ2-7; 10 nucleotides align to TRBD1. The CDR3 consists of 15 residues. Germline V gene sequence: CDR1 MDHEN, CDR2 SYDVKM. V lost 5 bases and J lost 6; bases outside the gene matches: 10. CDR3 sequence (DNA): TGTGCCAGCAGTATTACCGGGACAGGGGATCCCGAGCAGTACTTC. Translation: CASSITGTGDPEQYF.

DNA of the CDR3: TGTGCCAGCAGTGTCCAGGTCTTCACCGGGGAGCTGTTTTTT. It translates to CASSVQVFTGELFF. V is TRBV6-1 and J is TRBJ2-2; D gene unclear. Germline CDR1 and CDR2: MNHNS and SASEGT. Trimming pared 4 bases from V and 4 bases from J, leaving 10 bases between. The CDR3 consists of 14 residues.

The rearrangement joins TRBV5-1 to TRBJ2-7; the match to TRBD2 covers 8 bases. The CDR3 runs to 14 residues. Unmatched junction bases numbered 8, after V lost 3 bases and J lost 6 bases. The germline gives CDR1 SGHRS, CDR2 YFSETQ. CDR3 DNA: TGCGCCAGCAGCTCGGGACTAGTGATCGGCGAGCAGTACTTC. Translated, it gives CASSSGLVIGEQYF. Using reference TRBV5-1 and TRBJ2-7 for the parts outside the CDR3, the full variable domain is KAGVTQTPRYLIKTRGQQVTLSCSPISGHRSVSWYQQTPGQGLQFLFEYFSETQRNKGNFPGRFSGRQFSNSRSEMNVSTLELGDSALYLCASSSGLVIGEQYFGPGTRLTVT.

The chain is built from TRBV5-1 and TRBJ1-2, with D perhaps TRBD1 (5 bases). The germline gives CDR1 SGHRS, CDR2 YFSETQ. V lost 0 bases to trimming and J lost 5 bases, with 17 bases between them. The CDR3 contains 16 residues. CDR3 DNA sequence: TGCGCCAGCAGCTTGGAGTTTAGGGGCGGGAGATATGGCTACACCTTC. Protein product: CASSLEFRGGRYGYTF.

The gene calls are TRBV5-6 and TRBJ2-3; TRBD2 matches at 13 bases. The CDR3 totals 18 residues. With 0 bases clipped from V and 3 bases from J, the junction kept 7 bases outside the gene matches. CDR1 is SGHDT and CDR2 is YYEEEE in the germline V gene. In nucleotides, the CDR3 is TGTGCCAGCAGCTTGGCCGGACTAGCGGGAGTGAGAACAGATACGCAGTATTTT. Protein: CASSLAGLAGVRTDTQYF.

This clone has a single count. The chain carries TRBV11-2 and TRBJ1-6, with D perhaps TRBD1 (6 bases). Per germline, CDR1 SGHAT and CDR2 FQNNGV. The length of the CDR3 is 14 residues. The V and J ends lost 3 bases and 10 bases respectively, with 13 bases between them. The CDR3 DNA reads as TGTGCCAGCAGCTTTACAGGGAGTCAATCACCCCTCCACTTT. It codes for CASSFTGSQSPLHF.

The chain recombines TRBV28 with TRBJ1-4; TRBD1 aligns across 9 bases. With V trimmed by 6 bases and J by 13 bases, 6 bases remained unmatched. The CDR3 is made up of 12 amino acids. CDR1 is MDHEN and CDR2 is SYDVKM in the germline V gene. The CDR3 DNA is TGTGCCAGCAGCAGGACAGGGGTCGGACTGTTTTTT. Its protein is CASSRTGVGLFF.

The genes are TRBV11-2 and TRBJ1-4; D ambiguous. Per the germline V gene, CDR1 is SGHAT and CDR2 is FQNNGV. The CDR3 consists of 14 residues. Trimming left V 4 bases short and J 5 bases short, with 11 bases between. In nucleotides, the CDR3 is TGTGCCAGCAGCTCCCTCACTAAGAATGAAAAACTGTTTTTT. Its protein product is CASSSLTKNEKLFF. Variable domain in full (rest from reference TRBV11-2 and TRBJ1-4): EAGVAQSPRYKIIEKRQSVAFWCNPISGHATLYWYQQILGQGPKLLIQFQNNGVVDDSQLPKDRFSAERLKGVDSTLKIQPAKLEDSAVYLCASSSLTKNEKLFFGSGTQLSVL.

The chain joins TRBV30 to TRBJ2-7; possible D gene TRBD2, 5 bases. Trimming took 3 bases from V and 4 from J, leaving 13 bases between them. This CDR3 has 13 amino acids. CDR1 is GTSNPN and CDR2 is SVGIG in the germline V gene (reference sequence). The CDR3 loop is CAWSPGDGYEQYF. The CDR3, as DNA: TGTGCCTGGAGCCCCGGGGATGGGTACGAGCAGTACTTC.

The chain employs TRBV5-6 and TRBJ1-2; D might be TRBD1 (5 bases). Germline CDR1 SGHDT, CDR2 YYEEEE. V lost 4 bases, J lost 2 bases, and 21 bases lay in between. This CDR3 has 17 amino acids. CDR3 amino acids: CASSQLTTGGPNYGYTF. In nucleotides, the CDR3 is TGTGCCAGCAGCCAACTCACCACCGGGGGTCCAAACTATGGCTACACCTTC.

The chain combines TRBV27 with TRBJ2-7, with D maybe TRBD1 (5 bases). The CDR3 runs 16 residues. CDR1 is MNHEY, CDR2 SMNVEV, per germline (reference sequence). V was trimmed by 5 bases and J by 0 bases, leaving 17 bases between them. This chain's CDR3 is CASSPSIGESSYEQYF. CDR3 DNA: TGTGCCAGCAGTCCCTCGATAGGGGAAAGCTCCTACGAGCAGTACTTC.

The CDR3 sequence is CASSTTRLAGDMNTEAFF. The CDR3 DNA reads as TGTGCCAGTAGTACCACCCGCCTTGCGGGGGATATGAACACTGAAGCTTTCTTT. The chain has TRBV19 and TRBJ1-1, with D possibly being TRBD1 (5 bases). The ends were cut back, 4 bases at V and 0 bases at J, with 21 bases in the middle. Per the germline V gene, CDR1 is LNHDA and CDR2 is SQIVND (reference sequence). This CDR3 has 18 amino acids.

The chain has TRBV4-2 and TRBJ2-2, with D possibly TRBD1 on 5 matching bases. Germline V gives CDR1 LGHNA, CDR2 YNFKEQ. CDR3 length: 16 amino acids. Trimming took 4 bases from V and 3 from J, leaving 15 bases between them. CDR3 nucleotide sequence: TGTGCCAGCAGCCTTCGACAGAGTATTGACACCGGGGAGCTGTTTTTT. It encodes CASSLRQSIDTGELFF.